Here is one T cell receptor beta chain with its context. The target antigen is unknown. The sample is drawn from a study of cytomegalovirus exposure and HLA in healthy donors. From germline, CDR1 is MNHEY and CDR2 SMNVEV (reference sequence). With V trimmed by 3 bases and J by 8 bases, 7 bases remained unmatched. This CDR3 has 15 residues. General study points: The only immune exposure information that was available was CMV serostatus.

PCR was performed using 60 Vbeta and 13 Jbeta primers. In the original workflow: A later analysis counted tens of millions of unique TCR beta chains, some 12 million shared. Sequenced by immunoSEQ multiplex PCR; TCRdb stores in-frame clones only, minus some. V, J and clone size are those of that table, while D and trimming were read from the DNA. This repertoire shows 180,000 or so clones, roughly 77% found once; its top ten account for 1.5% to 2%. Sequencing was carried out using PBMCs. The gene calls are TRBV27 and TRBJ2-1; 10 bases line up with TRBD1. The origin of this receptor is a woman aged 25 to 45 in good health and CMV-seronegative. The CDR3 is CASSFSGTGVDEQFF. As DNA, the CDR3 is TGTGCCAGCAGTTTCTCCGGGACAGGGGTCGATGAGCAGTTCTTC.